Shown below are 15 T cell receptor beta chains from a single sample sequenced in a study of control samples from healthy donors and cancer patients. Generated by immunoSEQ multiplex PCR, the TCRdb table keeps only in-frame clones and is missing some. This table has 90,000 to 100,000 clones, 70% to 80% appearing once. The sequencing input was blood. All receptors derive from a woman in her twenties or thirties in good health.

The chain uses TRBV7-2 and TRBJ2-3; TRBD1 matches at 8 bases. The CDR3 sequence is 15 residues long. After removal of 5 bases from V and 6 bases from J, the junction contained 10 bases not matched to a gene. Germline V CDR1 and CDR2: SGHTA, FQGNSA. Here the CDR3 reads CASSPRGRVSDTQYF. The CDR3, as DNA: TGTGCCAGCAGCCCCAGGGGGCGTGTTAGTGATACGCAGTATTTT.

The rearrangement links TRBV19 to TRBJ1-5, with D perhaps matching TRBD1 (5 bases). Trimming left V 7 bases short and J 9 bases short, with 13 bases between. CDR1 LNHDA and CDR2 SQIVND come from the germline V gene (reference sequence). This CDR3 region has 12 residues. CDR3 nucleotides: TGTGCCAGTAAAGGACACATGGGGCCCCAGCATTTT. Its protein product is CASKGHMGPQHF.

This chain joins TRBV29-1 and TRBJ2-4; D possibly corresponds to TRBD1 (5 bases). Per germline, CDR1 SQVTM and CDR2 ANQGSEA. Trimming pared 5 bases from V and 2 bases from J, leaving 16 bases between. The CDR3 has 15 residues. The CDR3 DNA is TGCAGCGTTTCCCAAGGGGCAGGGACCAAAAACATTCAGTACTTC. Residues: CSVSQGAGTKNIQYF.

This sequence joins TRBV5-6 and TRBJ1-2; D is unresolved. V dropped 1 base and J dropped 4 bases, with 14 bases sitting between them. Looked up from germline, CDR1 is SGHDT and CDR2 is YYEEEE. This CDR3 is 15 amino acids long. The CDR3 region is CASSLWLKNLYGYTF. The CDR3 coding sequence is TGTGCCAGCAGCTTGTGGTTAAAAAATCTCTATGGCTACACCTTC.

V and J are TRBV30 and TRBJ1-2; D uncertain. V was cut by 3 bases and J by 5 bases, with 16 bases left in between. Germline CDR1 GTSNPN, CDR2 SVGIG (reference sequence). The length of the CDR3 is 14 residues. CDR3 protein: CAWRALGGSYGYTF. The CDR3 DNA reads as TGTGCCTGGAGAGCCCTCGGTGGTTCGTATGGCTACACCTTC.

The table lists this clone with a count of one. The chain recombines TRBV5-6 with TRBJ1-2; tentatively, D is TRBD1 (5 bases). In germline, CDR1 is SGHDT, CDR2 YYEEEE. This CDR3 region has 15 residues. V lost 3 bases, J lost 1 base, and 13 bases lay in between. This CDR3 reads CASSSGLSRNYGYTF. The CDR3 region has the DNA TGTGCCAGCAGCTCGGGACTCTCTCGTAACTATGGCTACACCTTC.

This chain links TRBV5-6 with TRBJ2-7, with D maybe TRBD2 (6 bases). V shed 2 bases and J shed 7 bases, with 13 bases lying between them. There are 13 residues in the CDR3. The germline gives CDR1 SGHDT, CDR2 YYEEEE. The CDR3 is CASSFSGLGEQYF. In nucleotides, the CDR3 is TGTGCCAGCAGCTTTTCGGGACTCGGGGAGCAGTACTTC.

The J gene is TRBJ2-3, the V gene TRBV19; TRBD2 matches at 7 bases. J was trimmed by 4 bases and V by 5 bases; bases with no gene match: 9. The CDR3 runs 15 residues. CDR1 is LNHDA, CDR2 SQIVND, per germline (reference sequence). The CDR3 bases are TGTGCCAGTAGTCCCGTCAGGGAGGGGCCAGATACGCAGTATTTT. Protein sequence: CASSPVREGPDTQYF.

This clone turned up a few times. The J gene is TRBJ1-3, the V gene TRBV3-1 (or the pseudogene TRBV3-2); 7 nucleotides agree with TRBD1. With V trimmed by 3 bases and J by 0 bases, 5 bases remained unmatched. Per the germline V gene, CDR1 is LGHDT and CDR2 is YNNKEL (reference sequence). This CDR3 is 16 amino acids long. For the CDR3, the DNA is TGTGCCAGCAGCCATCAGGGACAGTCCTCTGGAAACACCATATATTTT. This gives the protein CASSHQGQSSGNTIYF.

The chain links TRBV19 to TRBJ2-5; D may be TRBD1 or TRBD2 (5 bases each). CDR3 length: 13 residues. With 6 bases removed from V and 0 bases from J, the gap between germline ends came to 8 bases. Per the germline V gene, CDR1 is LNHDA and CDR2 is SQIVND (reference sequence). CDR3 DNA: TGTGCCAGTAGAGAGGGACACCAAGAGACCCAGTACTTC. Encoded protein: CASREGHQETQYF.

CDR3 DNA sequence: TGTGCCAGCAGCGCCGGGACAGGGAGCTCCTACGAGCAGTACTTC. Translated: CASSAGTGSSYEQYF. The chain is built from TRBV9 and TRBJ2-7; 9 bases are a match to TRBD1. J was trimmed by 0 bases and V by 3 bases; bases with no gene match: 4. Germline CDR1 reads SGDLS; CDR2 reads YYNGEE. The CDR3 length is 15 residues.

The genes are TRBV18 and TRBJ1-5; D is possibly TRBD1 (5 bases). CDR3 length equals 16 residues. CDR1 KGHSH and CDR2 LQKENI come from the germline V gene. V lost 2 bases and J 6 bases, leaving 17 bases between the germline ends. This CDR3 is CASSPGFGGFGQPQHF. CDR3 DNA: TGTGCCAGCTCACCAGGGTTCGGGGGGTTCGGTCAGCCCCAGCATTTT.

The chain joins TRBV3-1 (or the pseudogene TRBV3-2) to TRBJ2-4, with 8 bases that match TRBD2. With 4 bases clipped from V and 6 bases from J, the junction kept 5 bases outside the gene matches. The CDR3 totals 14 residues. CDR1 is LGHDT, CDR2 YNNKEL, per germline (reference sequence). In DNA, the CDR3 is TGTGCCAGCAGCCGCGCCCGGGGGGGAAACATTCAGTACTTC. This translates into CASSRARGGNIQYF.

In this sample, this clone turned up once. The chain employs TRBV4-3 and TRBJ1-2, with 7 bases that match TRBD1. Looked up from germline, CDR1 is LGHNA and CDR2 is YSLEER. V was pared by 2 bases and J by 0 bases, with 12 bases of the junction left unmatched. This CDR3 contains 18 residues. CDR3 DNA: TGCGCCAGCAGCCAACACAGGGGCTCTGATCGTGCTAACTATGGCTACACCTTC. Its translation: CASSQHRGSDRANYGYTF.

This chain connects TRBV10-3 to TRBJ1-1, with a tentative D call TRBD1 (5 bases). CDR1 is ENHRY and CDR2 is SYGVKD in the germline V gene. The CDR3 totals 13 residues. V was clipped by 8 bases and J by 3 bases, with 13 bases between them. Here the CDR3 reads CAIAGQRDTEAFF. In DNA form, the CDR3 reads TGTGCCATCGCAGGGCAAAGGGACACTGAAGCTTTCTTT.